The clone carrying this T cell receptor (beta chain) was seen once. Its antigen is unidentified. This sample is drawn from a study of OX40 agonist ivuxolimab in advanced cancers. Study-wide findings and caveats: Among some nonresponders, normalized T-cell clonal expansion was also low.

Measured with immunoSEQ multiplex PCR; TCRdb has only the in-frame clones, and not every one. The data contain tens of thousands of clones, about 90% of them seen just once; the ten biggest clones take up approximately 1.3%. Trimming took 0 bases from V and 7 from J, leaving 7 bases between them. The CDR3 has 12 residues. Germline values: CDR1 SGHDT, CDR2 YYEEEE. The chain is built from TRBV5-6 and TRBJ1-2; D is unclear. The source is an adult with an advanced solid tumor such as melanoma, head and neck, liver or kidney cancer. Here the sequenced sample was CD4+ or CD8+ T cells sorted from blood, taken in a trial of the OX40 agonist ivuxolimab. Here the CDR3 reads CASSLARTGYTF. The CDR3 bases are TGTGCCAGCAGCTTGGCCAGGACTGGCTACACCTTC.